Listed below are T cell receptor beta chains from one sample, sequenced in a study of cytomegalovirus exposure and HLA in healthy donors. Using immunoSEQ multiplex PCR, the repertoire was profiled, and TCRdb retains in-frame clones only, with some absent. This sample's clone table lists about 210,000 clones. Source material: PBMCs. All receptors derive from a woman younger than 45 in good health and CMV-seropositive. Both conserved end residues are part of each CDR3. A D gene is named only where the DNA matches it firmly.

v_call	j_call	d_call	cdr3_aa	cdr3_nt
TRBV30	TRBJ1-6	.	CAWSVLSRRDNSPLHF	TGTGCCTGGAGTGTACTTTCCCGACGGGATAATTCACCCCTCCACTTT
TRBV5-1	TRBJ2-3	.	CASSSEGRAYTDTQYF	TGCGCCAGCAGCTCGGAGGGGCGGGCCTACACAGATACGCAGTATTTT
TRBV28	TRBJ1-1	.	CASSRQMNTEAFF	TGTGCCAGCAGTAGACAGATGAACACTGAAGCTTTCTTT
TRBV6-5	TRBJ2-7	TRBD1	CASSNYRQGYEQYF	TGTGCCAGCAGTAACTATCGACAGGGTTACGAGCAGTACTTC
TRBV4-1	TRBJ2-1	TRBD2	CASSHPRTSGGVREQFF	TGCGCCAGCAGCCATCCCCGGACTAGCGGGGGGGTAAGGGAGCAGTTCTTC
TRBV15	TRBJ2-3	.	CATSRGGGSGDTQYF	TGTGCCACCAGCAGAGGCGGCGGGTCGGGGGATACGCAGTATTTT
TRBV4-2	TRBJ2-1	TRBD2	CASSQIVAGAGEQFF	TGTGCCAGCAGCCAGATAGTAGCGGGGGCAGGTGAGCAGTTCTTC
TRBV4-1	TRBJ2-7	TRBD2	CASSRVAGPSYEQYF	TGCGCCAGCAGCCGGGTAGCGGGACCATCCTACGAGCAGTACTTC
TRBV5-8	TRBJ1-1	.	CASSLGPGDTEAFF	TGTGCCAGCAGCTTGGGACCAGGGGACACTGAAGCTTTCTTT
TRBV5-6	TRBJ1-3	TRBD1	CASSLWDRGDTIYF	TGTGCCAGCAGCTTATGGGACAGGGGGGACACCATATATTTT
TRBV5-1	TRBJ2-1	TRBD2	CASSLGTSGSNEQFF	TGCGCCAGCAGCTTGGGCACTAGCGGGAGTAATGAGCAGTTCTTC
TRBV6-5	TRBJ1-2	.	CASRPDSGLYGYTF	TGTGCCAGCAGACCTGACAGTGGGCTTTATGGCTACACCTTC
TRBV5-1	TRBJ1-2	TRBD1	CASSLDRGAVRRNGYTF	TGCGCCAGCAGCTTGGACAGGGGCGCGGTTCGTAGGAATGGCTACACCTTC
TRBV5-1	TRBJ2-3	TRBD2	CASSKGLANPDTQYF	TGCGCCAGCAGCAAGGGACTAGCGAACCCAGATACGCAGTATTTT
TRBV6-5	TRBJ1-3	.	CASSTGRKGNTIYF	TGTGCCAGCAGCACCGGGAGGAAAGGAAACACCATATATTTT
TRBV5-1	TRBJ2-7	TRBD1	CASHDRGRDEQYF	TGCGCCAGCCACGACAGGGGGCGGGACGAGCAGTACTTC
TRBV7-2	TRBJ2-7	TRBD2	CASSGGRAYEQYF	TGTGCCAGCAGCGGAGGGAGGGCGTACGAGCAGTACTTC
TRBV7-9	TRBJ2-7	.	CASSLRYYEQYF	TGTGCCAGCAGCTTACGTTATTACGAGCAGTACTTC
TRBV10-3	TRBJ2-5	.	CAISESRETQYF	TGTGCCATCAGTGAGTCGAGGGAGACCCAGTACTTC
TRBV18	TRBJ2-7	.	CASSPVGAYEQYF	TGTGCCAGCTCACCTGTCGGGGCCTACGAGCAGTACTTC
TRBV7-2	TRBJ1-2	.	CASSPQSGVYGYTF	TGTGCCAGCAGCCCCCAATCAGGGGTATATGGCTACACCTTC
TRBV29-1	TRBJ1-5	.	CSVTTGHNQPQHF	TGCAGCGTTACGACAGGCCACAATCAGCCCCAGCATTTT
TRBV18	TRBJ1-1	.	CASSPPSRSLNTEAFF	TGTGCCAGCTCACCACCTTCCCGCAGTTTGAACACTGAAGCTTTCTTT
TRBV21-1	TRBJ2-5	.	CASRKGQTGGALGKTQYF	TGTGCCAGCAGAAAGGGCCAAACAGGGGGAGCCCTCGGAAAGACCCAGTACTTC
TRBV28	TRBJ2-7	.	CASSGSAEGFYF	TGTGCCAGCAGTGGCTCAGCGGAGGGGTTTTACTTC
TRBV25-1	TRBJ1-3	.	CASSVGGGNTIYF	TGTGCCAGCAGTGTGGGAGGGGGAAACACCATATATTTT
TRBV11-3	TRBJ1-1	.	CASSTGAGNEAFF	TGTGCCAGCAGCACGGGAGCGGGGAATGAAGCTTTCTTT
TRBV5-4	TRBJ2-7	.	CASNIFYEQYF	TGTGCCAGCAATATTTTCTACGAGCAGTACTTC
TRBV5-6	TRBJ2-2	TRBD2	CASSGGGPGTGELFF	TGTGCCAGCAGCGGCGGGGGGCCTGGCACCGGGGAGCTGTTTTTT
TRBV29-1	TRBJ2-7	.	CSVQGLSSYEQYF	TGCAGCGTTCAGGGCCTGAGCTCCTACGAGCAGTACTTC
TRBV28	TRBJ2-2	.	CASRGGTGELFF	TGTGCCAGCAGGGGGGGCACCGGGGAGCTGTTTTTT
TRBV5-8	TRBJ1-5	.	CASSMEAGELFGNQPQHF	TGTGCCAGCAGCATGGAGGCAGGGGAATTGTTCGGCAATCAGCCCCAGCATTTT
TRBV10-1	TRBJ2-2	TRBD2	CASSEGRTSSNVRELFF	TGCGCCAGCAGTGAGGGCCGGACTAGTTCCAATGTCCGGGAGCTGTTTTTT
TRBV11-3	TRBJ2-1	.	CASRGGGTTSYNEQFF	TGTGCCAGCCGGGGCGGTGGGACAACCTCCTACAATGAGCAGTTCTTC
TRBV6-6	TRBJ1-2	TRBD1	CASSRTGGTGGYTF	TGTGCCAGCAGTCGGACAGGGGGAACGGGTGGCTACACCTTC
TRBV10-1	TRBJ1-5	TRBD1	CASSEQGQPQHF	TGCGCCAGCAGTGAACAGGGGCAGCCCCAGCATTTT
TRBV5-1	TRBJ2-7	TRBD1	CASSLEFGTGSYEQYF	TGCGCCAGCAGCTTGGAATTTGGGACAGGTTCCTACGAGCAGTACTTC
TRBV5-4	TRBJ2-7	TRBD2	CASSLSGGNSYEQYF	TGTGCCAGCAGTTTAAGCGGGGGTAACTCCTACGAGCAGTACTTC
TRBV6-5	TRBJ2-7	TRBD2	CASSYSVLAGGREQYF	TGTGCCAGCAGTTACTCTGTTTTAGCGGGAGGACGCGAGCAGTACTTC
TRBV4-3	TRBJ2-1	.	CASSQGRAGGYSNEQFF	TGCGCCAGCAGCCAAGGCAGGGCAGGGGGGTATAGCAATGAGCAGTTCTTC
TRBV5-5	TRBJ2-3	.	CASSRVVDTQYF	TGTGCCAGCAGCCGGGTAGTAGATACGCAGTATTTT